What follows are 24 T cell receptor beta chains derived from one specimen sequenced in a study of glioma-infiltrating T cells. Amplification of TCR alpha and beta CDR3 regions from RNA used iRepertoire nested multiplex PCR. One entry per CDR3 protein results from TCRdb running MiXCR on the multiplex PCR reads. The table records around 150,000 distinct CDR3 sequences, 30% to 40% of them present only once. The sequenced material came from glioma tissue, nonneoplastic brain tissue, or PBMCs (not recorded which). These receptors were obtained from a human donor with low-grade glioma or glioblastoma, undergoing nonglioma brain surgery, or in good health (not recorded which).

The V and J genes are TRBV6-2 or TRBV6-3 and TRBJ2-5; the match to TRBD1 covers 11 bases. There are 17 residues in the CDR3. Germline CDR1 and CDR2: MNHEY and SVGEGT. Trimming at V came to 5 bases and at J to 0 bases, leaving 8 bases not matched to a gene. The CDR3 loop reads CASSHGQGALYQETQYF. The DNA of the CDR3 is TGTGCCAGCAGTCACGGACAGGGGGCCTTGTACCAAGAGACCCAGTACTTC.

Comment on this clonotype: It is likely a read error, because the conserved phenylalanine at the end of the CDR3 is missing. This chain links TRBV20-1 with TRBJ2-3; D uncertain. Trimming took 3 bases from V and 5 from J, leaving 15 bases between them. The CDR3 has 14 amino acids. Germline V lookup: CDR1 DFQATT, CDR2 SNEGSKA (reference sequence). The CDR3: CSASPAMGIDTQYL. CDR3 coding DNA: TGCAGTGCTAGTCCGGCAATGGGGATAGATACGCAGTATCTT.

The rearrangement uses TRBV18 and TRBJ2-7, with 8 bases that match TRBD1. There are 13 residues in the CDR3. Trimming at V came to 5 bases and at J to 9 bases, leaving 9 bases not matched to a gene. From germline, CDR1 is KGHSH and CDR2 LQKENI. The CDR3: CASSTKQGVWQYF. As DNA, the CDR3 is TGTGCCAGCTCAACAAAACAGGGGGTTTGGCAGTACTTC.

This clonotype occurred a few times. V gene TRBV20-1 combines with J gene TRBJ2-7; TRBD2 matches at 9 bases. The V segment lost 7 bases and the J segment 2 bases; nucleotides outside the gene matches: 6. This CDR3 is 13 amino acids long. The germline gives CDR1 DFQATT, CDR2 SNEGSKA (reference sequence). The CDR3 region has the DNA TGCAGTGGGGTTAGCGGGGGAACCTACGAGCAGTACTTC. This gives the protein CSGVSGGTYEQYF.

About this clonotype: An end of the junction does not agree with germline; a read error may underlie this. The chain joins TRBV3-1 to TRBJ2-1; 8 nucleotides line up with TRBD2. This CDR3 is built from 18 residues. Germline assignment: CDR1 LGHDT and CDR2 YNNKEL (reference sequence). CDR3 DNA: TGTGCCAGCGGCCAAGACGCTCCAGGACTAGCAGAGAACAATGAGCAGTTCTTC. Translating it yields CASGQDAPGLAENNEQFF.

This clonotype was counted between two and nine times. The chain couples TRBV20-1 to TRBJ1-3; D is uncertain. From germline, CDR1 is DFQATT and CDR2 SNEGSKA (reference sequence). The CDR3 contains 15 residues. Between the trimmed V and J ends, which lost 6 bases and 0 bases, there was a span of 15 bases. The CDR3 reads CSAQTAALSGNTIYF. CDR3 DNA: TGCAGTGCACAGACGGCGGCGCTCTCTGGAAACACCATATATTTT.

J is TRBJ2-3 and V is TRBV12-5; 7 bases line up with TRBD2. Trimming took 7 bases from V and 7 from J; bases not matched to a gene: 11. Germline CDR1 LGHNT, CDR2 FRNRAP. This CDR3 comprises 14 residues. DNA for the CDR3: TGTGCTAGTGCCTGGGGAGGGGCATTAAATACGCAGTATTTT. Translating gives CASAWGGALNTQYF.

This clonotype has just a few counts. This chain links TRBV4-2 with TRBJ1-6; D ambiguous. Germline values: CDR1 LGHNA, CDR2 YNFKEQ. The CDR3 spans 14 residues. Trimming cost V 0 bases and J 17 bases, with 17 bases left between them. The chain's CDR3 is CASSQDMLTARVHF. The CDR3 nucleotides are TGTGCCAGCAGCCAAGATATGTTGACCGCGAGGGTCCACTTT.

A few counts support this clonotype. The chain combines TRBV20-1 with TRBJ1-1; D unresolved. The CDR3 totals 12 residues. Trimming stripped 0 bases from V and 1 base from J, with 3 bases between. Germline loops: CDR1 DFQATT, CDR2 SNEGSKA (reference sequence). CDR3 sequence reads: CSARDWNTEAFF. In nucleotides, the CDR3 is TGCAGTGCTAGAGACTGGAACACTGAAGCTTTCTTT.

This clonotype was counted between two and nine times. This chain connects TRBV6-1 to TRBJ1-6; the match to TRBD1 covers 11 bases. Losses at the gene ends were 6 bases for V and 8 bases for J; bases not matched to a gene: 9. The germline V gene has CDR1 MNHNS and CDR2 SASEGT. The CDR3 has 16 amino acids. CDR3 region: CASRRDRGITDSPLHF. As DNA, the CDR3 is TGTGCCAGCAGGCGGGACAGGGGGATTACGGATTCACCCCTCCACTTT.

This clonotype was counted only a few times. The rearrangement joins TRBV6-1 to TRBJ2-7, with 14 bases that match TRBD2. CDR3 size: 15 residues. The junction had 7 bases not matched to a gene; V was cut back by 5 bases and J by 7 bases. Germline V CDR1 and CDR2: MNHNS, SASEGT. The CDR3 DNA sequence: TGTGCCAGCAGTCTGGGACTAGCGGGAGCTCGGGAGCAGTACTTC. Its protein is CASSLGLAGAREQYF.

This clonotype has only a few counts. The chain uses TRBV6-6 and TRBJ2-1; 7 bases agree with TRBD1. V shed 1 base, J shed 7 bases, and the junction held 7 bases outside the gene matches. The CDR3 extends over 15 amino acids. Per the germline V gene, CDR1 is MNHNY and CDR2 is SVGAGI (reference sequence). CDR3 region: CASSYFGTEKNEQFF. The DNA for the CDR3 is TGTGCCAGCAGTTACTTTGGGACAGAGAAGAATGAGCAGTTCTTC.

This chain uses TRBV6-2 or TRBV6-3 with TRBJ1-2; D unresolved. This CDR3 is 15 amino acids long. Germline V gene lookup returns CDR1 MNHEY and CDR2 SVGEGT. The V end was cut by 3 bases, the J end by 4 bases, with 15 bases between. Here the CDR3 reads CASSYLATSGYGYTF. The CDR3 coding sequence is TGTGCCAGCAGTTATTTGGCCACCTCAGGCTATGGCTACACCTTC.

The chain uses TRBV7-6 and TRBJ2-7, with a possible D match to TRBD2 (5 bases). The CDR3 is 15 amino acids. Trimming stripped 1 base from V and 0 bases from J, with 10 bases between. Germline V gene lookup returns CDR1 SGHVS and CDR2 FNYEAQ. CDR3 coding DNA: TGTGCCAGCAGCTTAGAAGAGGGAAGCTCCTACGAGCAGTACTTC. It translates to CASSLEEGSSYEQYF.

The rearrangement uses TRBV4-1 and TRBJ2-1; 10 bases are shared with TRBD2. Trimming took 0 bases from V and 2 from J; bases not matched to a gene: 1. CDR1 is MGHRA and CDR2 is YSYEKL in the germline V gene. CDR3 size: 16 residues. CDR3 DNA: TGCGCCAGCAGCCAAGATGGGACTAGCGCCTACAATGAGCAGTTCTTC. Protein: CASSQDGTSAYNEQFF.

The rearrangement joins TRBV20-1 to TRBJ1-2, with 8 bases matching TRBD1. The CDR3 is 12 residues long. The germline CDR1 and CDR2 sequences are DFQATT and SNEGSKA (reference sequence). Trimming removed 5 bases from V and 8 bases from J; junction bases left unmatched: 7. As DNA, the CDR3 is TGCAGTGCTGCGCAGGGGGCTGGAGGCTACACCTTC. Protein product: CSAAQGAGGYTF.

The gene calls are TRBV27 and TRBJ1-2, with D unclear. The CDR3 spans 13 residues. Between the trimmed V and J ends, which lost 3 bases and 5 bases, there was a span of 10 bases. Germline V lookup: CDR1 MNHEY, CDR2 SMNVEV (reference sequence). DNA for the CDR3: TGTGCCAGCAGTTTGTCGTATCGGTATGGCTACACCTTC. Its translation: CASSLSYRYGYTF.

In regard to this clonotype: This may arise from a read error, as a much more abundant clone is one base away. J is TRBJ1-1 and V is TRBV6-2 or TRBV6-3, with a possible D match to TRBD1 (6 bases). Trimming removed 4 bases at V and 1 base at J, with 10 bases between. This CDR3 is 14 amino acids long. CDR1 MNHEY and CDR2 SVGEGT come from the germline V gene. The CDR3 loop reads CASSLQGWNTEAFF. The DNA of the CDR3 is TGTGCCAGCAGTTTACAGGGCTGGAACACTGAAGCTTTCTTT.

The J gene is TRBJ2-7, the V gene TRBV7-2, with D unclear. The CDR3 spans 14 residues. Germline loops: CDR1 SGHTA, CDR2 FQGNSA. The V end was cut by 5 bases, the J end by 3 bases, with 14 bases between. The CDR3 reads CASSQPGQLYEQYF. CDR3 DNA: TGTGCCAGCAGCCAACCGGGTCAACTCTACGAGCAGTACTTC.

The sample holds many counts of this clonotype. This chain uses TRBV7-8 with TRBJ2-3; D might be TRBD1 or TRBD2, each matching 5 bases. Germline V CDR1 and CDR2: SGHVS, FQNEAQ. V was cut by 2 bases and J by 0 bases, with 9 bases left in between. This CDR3 contains 15 residues. The CDR3 DNA is TGTGCCAGCAGCTTATGGGGACGCAGCACAGATACGCAGTATTTT. Its protein product is CASSLWGRSTDTQYF. The entire variable domain, with the rest obtained from reference TRBV7-8 and TRBJ2-3, is as follows: GAGVSQSPRYKVAKRGQDVALRCDPISGHVSLFWYQQALGQGPEFLTYFQNEAQLDKSGLPSDRFFAERPEGSVSTLKIQRTQQEDSAVYLCASSLWGRSTDTQYFGPGTRLTVL.

J is TRBJ2-7 and V is TRBV27, with 7 bases aligning to TRBD1. Germline V gene data show CDR1 as MNHEY and CDR2 as SMNVEV (reference sequence). V lost 6 bases, J lost 2 bases, and 4 bases stayed unmatched. CDR3 size: 13 residues. The CDR3 region is CASSDGTAYEQYF. The CDR3 coding sequence is TGTGCCAGCAGCGATGGGACAGCCTACGAGCAGTACTTC.

About this clonotype itself: One end of the junction does not line up with germline, which may come from a read error. V gene TRBV27 combines with J gene TRBJ1-2, with 7 bases matching TRBD1. CDR3 length: 13 residues. In germline, CDR1 is MNHEY, CDR2 SMNVEV (reference sequence). CDR3 amino acids: CASRGTAEYGYPF. DNA for the CDR3: TGTGCCAGCAGAGGGACAGCAGAATATGGCTACCCCTTC.

This clonotype occurred a few times. This chain connects TRBV28 to TRBJ1-2; D is unclear. The V and J ends lost 5 bases and 5 bases respectively, with 9 bases between them. Germline lookup yields CDR1 MDHEN and CDR2 SYDVKM. CDR3 length equals 12 residues. CDR3 coding DNA: TGTGCCAGCAGTCCCAGCATTTATGGCTACACCTTC. Translating gives CASSPSIYGYTF.

The V and J genes are TRBV19 and TRBJ1-1; D might be TRBD1 (6 bases). The CDR3 loop spans 16 amino acids. CDR1 is LNHDA, CDR2 SQIVND, per germline (reference sequence). Trimming stripped 2 bases from V and 5 bases from J, with 18 bases between. This CDR3 is CASSILVGQGRTEAFF. The CDR3 DNA is TGTGCCAGTAGTATATTGGTGGGTCAGGGGAGGACTGAAGCTTTCTTT. Supplemented by reference TRBV19 and TRBJ1-1, the full variable domain reads DGGITQSPKYLFRKEGQNVTLSCEQNLNHDAMYWYRQDPGQGLRLIYYSQIVNDFQKGDIAEGYSVSREKKESFPLTVTSAQKNPTAFYLCASSILVGQGRTEAFFGQGTRLTVV.